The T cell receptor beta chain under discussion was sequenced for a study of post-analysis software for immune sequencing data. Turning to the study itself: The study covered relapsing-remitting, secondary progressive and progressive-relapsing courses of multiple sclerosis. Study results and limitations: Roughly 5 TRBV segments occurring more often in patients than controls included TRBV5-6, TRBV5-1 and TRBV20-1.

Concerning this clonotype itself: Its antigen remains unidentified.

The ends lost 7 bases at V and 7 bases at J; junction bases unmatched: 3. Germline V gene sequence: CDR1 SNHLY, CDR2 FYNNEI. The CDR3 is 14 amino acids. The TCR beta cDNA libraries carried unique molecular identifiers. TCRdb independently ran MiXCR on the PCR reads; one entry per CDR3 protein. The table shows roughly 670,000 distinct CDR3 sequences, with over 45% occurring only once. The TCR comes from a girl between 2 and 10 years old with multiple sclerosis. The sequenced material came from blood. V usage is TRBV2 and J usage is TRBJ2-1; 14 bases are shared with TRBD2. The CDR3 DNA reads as TGTGCCAGCACCGGGACTAGCGGGGGAAATGAGCAGTTCTTC. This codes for CASTGTSGGNEQFF.